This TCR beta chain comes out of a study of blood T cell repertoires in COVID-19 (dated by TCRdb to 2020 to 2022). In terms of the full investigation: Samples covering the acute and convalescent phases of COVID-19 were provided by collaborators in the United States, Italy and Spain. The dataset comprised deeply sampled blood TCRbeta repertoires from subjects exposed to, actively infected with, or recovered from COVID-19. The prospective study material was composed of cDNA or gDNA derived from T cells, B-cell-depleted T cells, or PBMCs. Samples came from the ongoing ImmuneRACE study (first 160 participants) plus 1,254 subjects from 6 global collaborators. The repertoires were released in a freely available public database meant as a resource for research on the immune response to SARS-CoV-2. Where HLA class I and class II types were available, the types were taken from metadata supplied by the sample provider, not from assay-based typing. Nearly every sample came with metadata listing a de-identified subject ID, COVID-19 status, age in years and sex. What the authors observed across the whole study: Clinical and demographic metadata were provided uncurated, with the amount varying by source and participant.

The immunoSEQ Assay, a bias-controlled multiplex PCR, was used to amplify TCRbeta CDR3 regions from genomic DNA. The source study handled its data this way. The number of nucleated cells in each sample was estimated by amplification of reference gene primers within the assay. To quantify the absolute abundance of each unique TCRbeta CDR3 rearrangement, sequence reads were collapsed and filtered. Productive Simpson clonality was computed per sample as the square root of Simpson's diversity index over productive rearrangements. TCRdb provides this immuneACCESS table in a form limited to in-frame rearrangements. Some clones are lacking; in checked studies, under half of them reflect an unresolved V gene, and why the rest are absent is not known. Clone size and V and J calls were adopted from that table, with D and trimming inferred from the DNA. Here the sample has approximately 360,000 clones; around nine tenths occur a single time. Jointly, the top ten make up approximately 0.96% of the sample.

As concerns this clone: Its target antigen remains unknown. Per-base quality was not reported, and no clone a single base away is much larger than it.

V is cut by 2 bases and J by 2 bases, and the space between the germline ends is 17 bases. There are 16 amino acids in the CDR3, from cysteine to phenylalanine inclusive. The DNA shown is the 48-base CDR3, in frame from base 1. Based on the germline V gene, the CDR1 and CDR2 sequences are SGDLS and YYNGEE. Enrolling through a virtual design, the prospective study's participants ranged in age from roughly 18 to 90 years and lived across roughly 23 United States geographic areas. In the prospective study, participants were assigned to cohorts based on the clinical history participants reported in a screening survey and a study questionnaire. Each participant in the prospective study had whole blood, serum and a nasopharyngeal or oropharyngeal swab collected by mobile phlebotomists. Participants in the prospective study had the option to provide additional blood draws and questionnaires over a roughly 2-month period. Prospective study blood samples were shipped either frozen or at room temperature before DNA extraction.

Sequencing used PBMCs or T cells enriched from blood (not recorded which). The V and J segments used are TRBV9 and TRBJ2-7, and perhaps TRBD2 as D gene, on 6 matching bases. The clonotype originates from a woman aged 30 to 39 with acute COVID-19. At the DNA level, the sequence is TGTGCCAGCAGCGTGGGCGAAGGACTACCTCCCTACGAGCAGTACTTC. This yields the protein CASSVGEGLPPYEQYF.